This T cell receptor (beta chain) emerged from a study of blood T cell repertoires in COVID-19. Overall study: Material from acute and convalescent COVID-19 was sourced from the United States, Italy and Spain.

Assignment of participants to cohorts was predicated upon participant-reported clinical history. Original processing notes: Nucleated cell counts were estimated from reference gene primer amplification. Assay: immunoSEQ multiplex PCR; the TCRdb copy retains only in-frame clones and omits some. V, J and clone size are those of that table, while D and trimming were read from the DNA. The table includes 200,000 to 250,000 clones, roughly 91% detected once. Deletions cut 5 bases from V and 0 bases from J, with 5 bases between. The CDR3 has 13 residues. Germline CDR1 and CDR2: MNHEY and SVGAGI. The chain employs TRBV6-5 and TRBJ1-3; D remains unclear. The sample comprised PBMCs or T cells enriched from blood (not recorded which). This clonotype was sampled from a man under 40 in a cohort exposed to, infected with or recovered from COVID-19 (not recorded which). CDR3 coding DNA: TGTGCCAGCAGTCCGTACTCTGGAAACACCATATATTTT. As protein: CASSPYSGNTIYF.